This TCR beta chain originates from a study of T cell changes during pregnancy in multiple sclerosis. TCRdb's copy holds only in-frame clones and misses some; the assay was immunoSEQ multiplex PCR. The sample has about 67,000 clones; approximately 90% are singletons. From germline, CDR1 is LNHDA and CDR2 SQIVND (reference sequence). There are 14 residues in the CDR3. V was shortened by 5 bases and J by 0 bases, with 10 bases between the two germline ends. Source: peripheral blood, taken in the second trimester of pregnancy. The chain has TRBV19 and TRBJ1-1, with D perhaps TRBD1 (5 bases). The TCR sequence derives from a female donor with multiple sclerosis, enrolled in a pregnancy study. This CDR3 is CASSPSTVNTEAFF. The CDR3 bases are TGTGCCAGTAGTCCTTCGACAGTGAACACTGAAGCTTTCTTT.